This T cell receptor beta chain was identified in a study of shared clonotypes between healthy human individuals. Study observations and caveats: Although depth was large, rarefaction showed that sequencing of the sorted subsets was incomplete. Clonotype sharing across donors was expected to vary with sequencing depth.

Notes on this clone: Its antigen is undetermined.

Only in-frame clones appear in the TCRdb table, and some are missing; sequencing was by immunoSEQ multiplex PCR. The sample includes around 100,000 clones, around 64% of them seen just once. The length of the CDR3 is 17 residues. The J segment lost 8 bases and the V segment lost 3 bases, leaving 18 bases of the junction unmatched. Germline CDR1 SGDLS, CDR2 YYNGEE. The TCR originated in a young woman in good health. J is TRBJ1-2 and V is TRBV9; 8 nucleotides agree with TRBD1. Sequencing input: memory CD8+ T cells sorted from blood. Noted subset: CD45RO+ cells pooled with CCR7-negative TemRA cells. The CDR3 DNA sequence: TGTGCCAGCAGCGCATCTATACTTAAGACAGGGGTTGAAGGCTACACCTTC. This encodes CASSASILKTGVEGYTF.